The rows below give T cell receptor beta chains drawn from one sample of a study of spatial heterogeneity in lung cancer. TCRdb redid the calling of the 5' RACE reads with MiXCR, one entry per CDR3 protein. The data contain roughly 15,000 distinct CDR3 sequences, about 6% of them singletons. The input for sequencing was PBMCs, taken at follow-up. These receptors were obtained from a male donor with early-stage non-small cell lung cancer. CDR3s include the opening cysteine and the closing phenylalanine or tryptophan. A D gene is named only where the DNA matches it firmly. Only some rows state a clone size, as once, few, many or a class for expanded clones.

len: 15
abundance: many
j_gene: TRBJ2-1
v_gene: TRBV18
d_gene: NA
CDR3aa: CASSPQGGDYNEQFF
CDR3nt: TGTGCCAGCTCACCCCAGGGAGGTGACTACAATGAGCAGTTCTTC

len: 16
abundance: many
j_gene: TRBJ2-5
v_gene: TRBV7-2
d_gene: NA
CDR3aa: CASSLVGRGFQETQYF
CDR3nt: TGTGCCAGCAGCTTAGTTGGCAGGGGTTTCCAAGAGACCCAGTACTTC

len: 14
abundance: many
j_gene: TRBJ1-5
v_gene: TRBV28
d_gene: NA
CDR3aa: CASSLAGGNQPQHF
CDR3nt: TGTGCCAGCAGTTTGGCTGGGGGCAATCAGCCCCAGCATTTT

len: 16
abundance: many
j_gene: TRBJ2-7
v_gene: TRBV7-3
d_gene: NA
CDR3aa: CASSRYASSSGYEQYF
CDR3nt: TGTGCCAGCAGCCGATACGCCTCATCCAGCGGGTACGAGCAGTACTTC

len: 14
abundance: NA
j_gene: TRBJ2-7
v_gene: TRBV6-1
d_gene: NA
CDR3aa: CASSRGDRRYEQYF
CDR3nt: TGTGCCAGCTCCCGGGGCGATCGCCGGTACGAGCAGTACTTC

len: 15
abundance: many
j_gene: TRBJ2-1
v_gene: TRBV5-5
d_gene: NA
CDR3aa: CASSFREVGGNEQFF
CDR3nt: TGTGCCAGCAGCTTTCGAGAGGTAGGAGGCAATGAGCAGTTCTTC

len: 13
abundance: few
j_gene: TRBJ2-7
v_gene: TRBV5-5
d_gene: NA
CDR3aa: CASSFYTGNEQYF
CDR3nt: TGTGCCAGCAGCTTCTACACAGGGAACGAGCAGTACTTC

len: 15
abundance: many
j_gene: TRBJ2-2
v_gene: TRBV4-2
d_gene: NA
CDR3aa: CASSRTIQGPGELFF
CDR3nt: TGTGCCAGCAGCCGGACTATTCAGGGTCCCGGGGAGCTGTTTTTT

len: 15
abundance: few
j_gene: TRBJ2-3
v_gene: TRBV7-9
d_gene: TRBD1
CDR3aa: CASSRRGQDTDTQYF
CDR3nt: TGTGCCAGCAGCCGAAGGGGACAGGATACAGATACGCAGTATTTT

len: 14
abundance: few
j_gene: TRBJ2-1
v_gene: TRBV20-1
d_gene: NA
CDR3aa: CSATRDSLNNEQFF
CDR3nt: TGCAGTGCTACGAGGGACTCTCTCAACAATGAGCAGTTCTTC

len: 13
abundance: NA
j_gene: TRBJ2-5
v_gene: TRBV18
d_gene: NA
CDR3aa: CASSPPGQETQYF
CDR3nt: TGTGCCAGCTCACCACCGGGGCAAGAGACCCAGTACTTC

len: 15
abundance: many
j_gene: TRBJ1-6
v_gene: TRBV5-1
d_gene: NA
CDR3aa: CASSLEGSTGSPLHF
CDR3nt: TGCGCCAGCAGCTTGGAAGGCAGTACGGGGTCACCCCTCCACTTT

len: 14
abundance: few
j_gene: TRBJ2-7
v_gene: TRBV20-1
d_gene: TRBD2
CDR3aa: CSVLGLAEAGEQYF
CDR3nt: TGCAGTGTTCTAGGACTAGCGGAGGCCGGCGAGCAGTACTTC

len: 18
abundance: NA
j_gene: TRBJ2-3
v_gene: TRBV7-2
d_gene: NA
CDR3aa: CASSLGTLASRGTDTQYF
CDR3nt: TGTGCCAGCAGCTTAGGGACACTAGCGTCAAGGGGGACAGATACGCAGTATTTT